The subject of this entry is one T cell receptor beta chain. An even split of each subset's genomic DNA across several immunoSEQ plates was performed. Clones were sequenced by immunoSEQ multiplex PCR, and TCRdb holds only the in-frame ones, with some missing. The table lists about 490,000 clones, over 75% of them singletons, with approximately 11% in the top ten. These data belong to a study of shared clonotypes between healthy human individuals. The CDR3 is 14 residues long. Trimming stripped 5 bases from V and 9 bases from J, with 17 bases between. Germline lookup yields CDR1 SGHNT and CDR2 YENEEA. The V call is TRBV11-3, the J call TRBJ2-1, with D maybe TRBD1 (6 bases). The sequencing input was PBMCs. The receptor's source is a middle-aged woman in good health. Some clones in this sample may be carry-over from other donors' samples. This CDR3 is CASSHRDRPSEQFF. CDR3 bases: TGTGCCAGCAGCCACAGGGACCGGCCAAGTGAGCAGTTCTTC.